This TCR beta chain originates from a study of T cells after yellow fever vaccination. The study's findings and limits: Most primary-vaccination clones reappeared after the booster (around 95% CD4, roughly 88% CD8). Faster peaking, at day 5 versus 15, marked a secondary response that was weaker. A minor fraction of clonotypes spanned both CD4 and CD8 compartments.

This clonotype was recorded many times. Its target is not known. The germline V gene encodes CDR1 SGHTA and CDR2 FQGNSA. The CDR3 spans 15 residues. The V gene lost 1 base and the J gene lost 13 bases, with 20 bases spanning the gap. TCR cDNA was made by 5'RACE template switching, adding a universal primer site and UMIs. TCRdb analysed the 5' RACE reads with MiXCR anew, one entry per CDR3 protein. The sample has 350,000 to 450,000 distinct CDR3 sequences; around 6.5% are singletons. The chain has TRBV7-2 and TRBJ2-4; D possibly corresponds to TRBD1 (6 bases). This clonotype originated in a man aged 25-45 years who received the YFV17D yellow fever vaccine. Sequencing was performed on PBMCs, taken 5 days after the yellow fever booster vaccination. CDR3 in amino acids: CASSLGIFGTSGQYF. CDR3 DNA: TGTGCCAGCAGCTTAGGGATTTTCGGGACAAGCGGACAGTACTTC.